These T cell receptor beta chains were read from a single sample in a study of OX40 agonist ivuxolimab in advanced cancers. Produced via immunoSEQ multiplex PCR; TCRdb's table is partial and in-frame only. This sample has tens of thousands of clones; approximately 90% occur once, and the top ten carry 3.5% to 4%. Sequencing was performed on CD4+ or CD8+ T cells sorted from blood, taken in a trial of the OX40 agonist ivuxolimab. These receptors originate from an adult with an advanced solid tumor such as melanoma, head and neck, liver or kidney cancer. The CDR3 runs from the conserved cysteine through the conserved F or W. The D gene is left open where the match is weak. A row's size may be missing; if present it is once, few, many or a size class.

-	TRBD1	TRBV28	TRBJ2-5	CASIPEGDRGLQETQYF	TGTGCCAGCATCCCAGAGGGGGACAGGGGGCTTCAAGAGACCCAGTACTTC
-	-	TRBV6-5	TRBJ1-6	CASSYSPQQVYSPLHF	TGTGCCAGCAGTTACTCACCCCAGCAGGTTTATTCACCCCTCCACTTT
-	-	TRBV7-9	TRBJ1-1	CASRPNREITEAFF	TGTGCCAGCAGGCCAAACAGGGAAATCACTGAAGCTTTCTTT
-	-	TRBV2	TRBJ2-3	CASSEKGRDTQYF	TGTGCCAGCAGTGAAAAGGGTCGTGATACGCAGTATTTT
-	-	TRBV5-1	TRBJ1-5	CASSEGTLNQPQHF	TGCGCCAGCAGCGAAGGGACACTAAATCAGCCCCAGCATTTT
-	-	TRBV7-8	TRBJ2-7	CASSFKLKELYEQYF	TGTGCCAGCAGCTTCAAGCTGAAAGAACTCTACGAGCAGTACTTC
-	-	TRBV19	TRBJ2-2	CASSLAHRPFHANTGELFF	TGTGCCAGTAGTTTGGCGCACAGGCCTTTCCACGCGAACACCGGGGAGCTGTTTTTT
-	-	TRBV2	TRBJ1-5	CASSVGGGQPQHF	TGTGCCAGCAGTGTAGGGGGAGGCCAGCCCCAGCATTTT
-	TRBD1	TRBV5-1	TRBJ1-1	CASSAAGGEAEAFF	TGCGCCAGCAGCGCGGCAGGGGGGGAAGCTGAAGCTTTCTTT
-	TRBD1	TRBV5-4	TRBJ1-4	CASSLVGTENEKLFF	TGTGCCAGCAGCTTGGTTGGGACAGAAAATGAAAAACTGTTTTTT
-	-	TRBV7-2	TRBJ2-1	CASSRLPAGRSLNEQFF	TGTGCCAGCAGCCGTCTCCCGGCAGGGAGGTCCCTCAATGAGCAGTTCTTC
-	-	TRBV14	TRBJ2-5	CASSQEVRAAQETQYF	TGTGCCAGCAGCCAAGAAGTCAGGGCTGCTCAAGAGACCCAGTACTTC
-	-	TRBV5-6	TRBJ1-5	CASSLGGASNQPQHF	TGTGCCAGCAGCTTGGGGGGGGCAAGCAATCAGCCCCAGCATTTT
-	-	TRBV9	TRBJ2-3	CASSDRPTDTQYF	TGTGCCAGCAGCGACAGGCCTACAGATACGCAGTATTTT
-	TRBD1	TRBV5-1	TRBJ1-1	CASSPGSGGMNTEAFF	TGCGCCAGCTCCCCCGGGTCAGGGGGCATGAACACTGAAGCTTTCTTT
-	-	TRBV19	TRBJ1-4	CASGSGLHEKLFF	TGTGCCAGTGGATCGGGGCTACATGAAAAACTGTTTTTT
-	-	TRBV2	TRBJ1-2	CASSQAGYGYTF	TGTGCCAGCAGTCAGGCTGGCTATGGCTACACCTTC
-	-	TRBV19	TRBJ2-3	CASSSVADTQYF	TGTGCCAGTAGTTCGGTGGCAGATACGCAGTATTTT
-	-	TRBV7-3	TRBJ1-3	CASSSTGPSSGNTIYF	TGTGCCAGCAGCTCAACAGGGCCCTCCTCTGGAAACACCATATATTTT
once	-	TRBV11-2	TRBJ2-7	CASSLGHGRFVDEQYF	TGTGCCAGCAGCTTAGGTCATGGGCGGTTCGTCGACGAGCAGTACTTC
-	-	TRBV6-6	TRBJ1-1	CASSRSMNTEAFF	TGTGCCAGCAGTAGATCCATGAACACTGAAGCTTTCTTT
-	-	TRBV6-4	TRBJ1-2	CASGDTGPGGYTF	TGTGCCAGCGGAGACACAGGTCCTGGAGGCTACACCTTC
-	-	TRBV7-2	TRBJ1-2	CASSSSGYYGYTF	TGTGCCAGCAGCTCTTCAGGGTACTATGGCTACACCTTC
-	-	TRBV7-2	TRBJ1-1	CASSGLPGNTEAFF	TGTGCCAGCAGCGGGTTGCCAGGGAACACTGAAGCTTTCTTT
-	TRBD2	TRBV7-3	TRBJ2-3	CASSRLAGVGDTQYF	TGTGCCAGCAGCCGACTAGCGGGGGTGGGAGATACGCAGTATTTT
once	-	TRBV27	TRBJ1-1	CASSFMRGTEAFF	TGTGCCAGCAGTTTCATGAGAGGAACTGAAGCTTTCTTT
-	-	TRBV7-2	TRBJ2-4	CASSLDSTARFIQYF	TGTGCCAGCAGCTTGGACTCGACAGCCCGCTTCATTCAGTACTTC
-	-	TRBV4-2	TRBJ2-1	CASSQQARPGDRGEQFF	TGTGCCAGCAGCCAACAGGCTAGGCCAGGAGATCGCGGTGAGCAGTTCTTC